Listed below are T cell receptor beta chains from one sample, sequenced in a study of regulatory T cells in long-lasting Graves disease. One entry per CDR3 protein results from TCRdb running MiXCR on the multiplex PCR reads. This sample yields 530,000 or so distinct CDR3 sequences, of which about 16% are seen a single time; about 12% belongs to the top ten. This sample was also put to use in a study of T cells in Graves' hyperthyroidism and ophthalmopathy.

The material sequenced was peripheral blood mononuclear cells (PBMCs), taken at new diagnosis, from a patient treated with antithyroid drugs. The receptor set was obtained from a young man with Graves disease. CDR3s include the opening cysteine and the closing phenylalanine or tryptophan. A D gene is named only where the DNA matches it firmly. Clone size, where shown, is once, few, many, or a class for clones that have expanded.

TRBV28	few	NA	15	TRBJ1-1	TGTGCCAGCAGTCGGCGGGGAGAGATGAACACTGAAGCTTTCTTT	CASSRRGEMNTEAFF
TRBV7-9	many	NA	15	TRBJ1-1	TGTGCCAGCAGCTTACTTCGGGGGTCGAACACTGAAGCTTTCTTT	CASSLLRGSNTEAFF
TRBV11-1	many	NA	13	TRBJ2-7	TGTGCCAGCAGCTTCGGACAGAACTACGAGCAGTACTTC	CASSFGQNYEQYF
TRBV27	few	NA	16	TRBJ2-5	TGTGCCAGCAGAGCCCTTCGGACAGACCACCAAGAGACCCAGTACTTC	CASRALRTDHQETQYF
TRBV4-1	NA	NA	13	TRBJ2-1	TGCGCCAGCACATCTAGCTTTTCCATTGAGCAGTTCTTC	CASTSSFSIEQFF
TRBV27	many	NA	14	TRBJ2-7	TGTGCCAGCAGTTTAGCCCACCTCTCCTACGAGCAGTACTTC	CASSLAHLSYEQYF
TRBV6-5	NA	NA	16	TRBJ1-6	TGTGCCAGCAGTTACTCGAGGGGGGCCCATAATTCACCCCTCCACTTT	CASSYSRGAHNSPLHF
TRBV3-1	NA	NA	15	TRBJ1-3	TGTGCCAGCAGCCTCGACGGGCTCTCTGGAAACACCATATATTTT	CASSLDGLSGNTIYF
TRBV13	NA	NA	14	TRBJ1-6	TGTGCCAGCAGATCGGACAAATCTAATTCACCCCTCCACTTT	CASRSDKSNSPLHF
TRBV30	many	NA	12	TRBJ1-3	TGTGCCTGGAGTCCCTCCTTGAACACCATATATTTT	CAWSPSLNTIYF
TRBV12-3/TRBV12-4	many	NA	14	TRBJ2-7	TGTGCCAGCAGCAAGGGGGGAGTGTCTTACGAGCAGTACTTC	CASSKGGVSYEQYF
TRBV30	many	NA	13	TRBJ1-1	TGTGCCTGGAGTTCAGGGACTATGGCGGGAGCTTTCTTT	CAWSSGTMAGAFF
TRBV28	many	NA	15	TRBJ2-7	TGTGCCGCCAACCCGAGCACAGGCATTCCCTACGAGCAGTACTTC	CAANPSTGIPYEQYF
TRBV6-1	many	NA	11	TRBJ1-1	TGCGCCAGCAGCCGCGGCACTGAAGCTTTCTTT	CASSRGTEAFF
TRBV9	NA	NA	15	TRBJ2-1	TGTGCCAGCAGCGTTACGGGGCCCTCCTACAATGAGCAGTTCTTC	CASSVTGPSYNEQFF
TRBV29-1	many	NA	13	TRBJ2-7	TGCAGCGTTCGAGACAGCTTATCCTACGAGCAGTACTTC	CSVRDSLSYEQYF
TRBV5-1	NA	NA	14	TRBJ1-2	TGCGCCAGCAGCGAGGGGAATTTGAACTATGGCTACACCTTC	CASSEGNLNYGYTF
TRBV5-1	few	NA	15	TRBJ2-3	TGCGCCAGCAGCTTAGTACCTACTAGCACAGATACGCAGTATTTT	CASSLVPTSTDTQYF
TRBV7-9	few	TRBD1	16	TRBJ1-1	TGTGCCAGCAGCCGGCTCGGGACAGGGTTGTTCGCTGAAGCTTTCTTT	CASSRLGTGLFAEAFF
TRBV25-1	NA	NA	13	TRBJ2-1	TGTGCCAGCAGTGAAAATCCCTGGGGTGAGCAGTTCTTC	CASSENPWGEQFF
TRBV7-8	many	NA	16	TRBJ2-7	TGTGCCAGCAGCTTGGTGTTCCGGGACGGGACCTACGAGCAGTACTTC	CASSLVFRDGTYEQYF
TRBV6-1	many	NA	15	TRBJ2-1	TGTGCCAGCAGGAGACAGTCCCTGGGGTCCAATGAGCAGTTCTTC	CASRRQSLGSNEQFF
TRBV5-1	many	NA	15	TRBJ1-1	TGCGCCAGCAGCTTGGCTGGTACCATGAACACTGAAGCTTTCTTT	CASSLAGTMNTEAFF
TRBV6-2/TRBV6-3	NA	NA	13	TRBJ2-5	TGTGCCAGCAGTCACACAGGGAGCGAGACCCAGTACTTC	CASSHTGSETQYF
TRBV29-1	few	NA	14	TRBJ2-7	TGCAGCGTCGAAACAGGGTCCCGCCCCTACGAGCAGTACTTC	CSVETGSRPYEQYF
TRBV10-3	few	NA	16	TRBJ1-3	TGTGCCATCAGTGAGTCGTCTCTGAACTCTGGAAACACCATATATTTT	CAISESSLNSGNTIYF
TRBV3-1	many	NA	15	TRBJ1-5	TGTGCCAGCAGCCAAGATAGGGCCAGCAATCAGCCCCAGCATTTT	CASSQDRASNQPQHF
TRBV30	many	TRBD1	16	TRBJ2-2	TGTGCCTACGGGACAGGGATCGACGCGAACACCGGGGAGCTGTTTTTT	CAYGTGIDANTGELFF
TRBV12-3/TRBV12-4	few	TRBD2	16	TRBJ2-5	TGTGCCAGCATTCATTCGGGCGGGAGGGGTCAAGAGACCCAGTACTTC	CASIHSGGRGQETQYF
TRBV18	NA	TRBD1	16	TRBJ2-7	TGTGCCAGCTCACCTCAGCCGGGACAGGTCTCCTACGAGCAGTACTTC	CASSPQPGQVSYEQYF
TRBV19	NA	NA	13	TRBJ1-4	TGTGCCAGCACCGACAGGAATAATGAAAAACTGTTTTTT	CASTDRNNEKLFF
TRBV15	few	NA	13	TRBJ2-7	TGTGCCACCAGTTCCGGGACGGATTACGAGCAGTACTTC	CATSSGTDYEQYF
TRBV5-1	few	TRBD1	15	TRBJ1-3	TGCGCCAGCAGCTTGGGAGACAGGGATGGAAACACCATATATTTT	CASSLGDRDGNTIYF
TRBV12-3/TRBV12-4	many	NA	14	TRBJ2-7	TGTGCCAGCAGTTTTGGGGGCGTCGCCTACGAGCAGTACTTC	CASSFGGVAYEQYF
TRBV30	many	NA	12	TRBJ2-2	TGTGCCTGGAGTGTTTGGACCGGGGAGCTGTTTTTT	CAWSVWTGELFF
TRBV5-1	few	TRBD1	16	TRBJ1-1	TGCGCCAGCAGCCCCCGGGACAGGGGAACGAACACTGAAGCTTTCTTT	CASSPRDRGTNTEAFF
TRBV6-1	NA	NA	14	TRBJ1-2	TGTGCCAGCAGTGGGTTGCCCGGGGGCTATGGCTACACCTTC	CASSGLPGGYGYTF
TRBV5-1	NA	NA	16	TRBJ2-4	TGTGCCAGCAGCCAAGCGGGCGTGCTAGGGAAAAACATTCAGTACTTC	CASSQAGVLGKNIQYF
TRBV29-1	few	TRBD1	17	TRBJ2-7	TGCAGCGTTGACACCAGGACAGGGGGCGAACCCTCCTACAAGCAGTACTTC	CSVDTRTGGEPSYKQYF
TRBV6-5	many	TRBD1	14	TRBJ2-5	TGTGCCAGCAGTTCCGGGACAGTCCAAGAGACCCAGTACTTC	CASSSGTVQETQYF
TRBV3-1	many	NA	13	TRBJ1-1	TGTGCCAGCAGGGGAACCCGAAACACTGAAGCTTTCTTT	CASRGTRNTEAFF